This T cell receptor (beta chain) was found in a study of T cells in Graves' hyperthyroidism and ophthalmopathy. In its sample, this clonotype was seen many times. CDR1 and CDR2 (germline): LNHDA, SQIVND (reference sequence). The ends lost 2 bases at V and 5 bases at J; junction bases unmatched: 5. This CDR3 is 14 amino acids long. TCR beta CDR3 region amplification was performed from RNA transcripts. The HTBI primer set was used in a first-round RT-PCR of the TCR CDR3. A single record per CDR3 protein comes from TCRdb applying MiXCR to the multiplex PCR reads. The sample carries approximately 410,000 distinct CDR3 sequences, approximately 13% recorded once.

Sequenced sample: blood. V gene TRBV19 combines with J gene TRBJ1-1, with 7 bases identical to TRBD1. The receptor was derived from a woman between 18 and 29 years old with Graves' hyperthyroidism. CDR3 sequence: CASSIKGALTEAFF. In DNA, the CDR3 is TGTGCCAGTAGTATAAAGGGGGCATTGACTGAAGCTTTCTTT.